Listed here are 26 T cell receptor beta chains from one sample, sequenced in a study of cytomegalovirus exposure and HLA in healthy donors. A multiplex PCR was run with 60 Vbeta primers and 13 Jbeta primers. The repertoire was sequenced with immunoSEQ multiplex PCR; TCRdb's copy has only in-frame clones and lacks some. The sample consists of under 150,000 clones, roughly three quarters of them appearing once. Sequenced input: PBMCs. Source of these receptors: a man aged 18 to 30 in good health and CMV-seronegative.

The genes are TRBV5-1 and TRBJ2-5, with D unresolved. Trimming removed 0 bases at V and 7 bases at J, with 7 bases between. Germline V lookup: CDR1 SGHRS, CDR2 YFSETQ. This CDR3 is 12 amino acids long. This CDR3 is CASSLDFGTQYF. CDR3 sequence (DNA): TGCGCCAGCAGCTTGGACTTTGGGACCCAGTACTTC.

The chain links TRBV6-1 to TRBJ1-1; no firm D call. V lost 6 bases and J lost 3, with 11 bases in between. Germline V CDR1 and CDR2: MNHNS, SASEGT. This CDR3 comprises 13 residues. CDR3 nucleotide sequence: TGTGCCAGCAGGTCATACAGTGACACTGAAGCTTTCTTT. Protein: CASRSYSDTEAFF.

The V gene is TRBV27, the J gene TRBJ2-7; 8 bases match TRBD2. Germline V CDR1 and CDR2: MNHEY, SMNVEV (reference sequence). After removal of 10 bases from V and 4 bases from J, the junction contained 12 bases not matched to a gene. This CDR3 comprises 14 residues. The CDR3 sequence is CATGGLIPPYEQYF. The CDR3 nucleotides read TGTGCCACGGGAGGGCTGATCCCCCCTTACGAGCAGTACTTC.

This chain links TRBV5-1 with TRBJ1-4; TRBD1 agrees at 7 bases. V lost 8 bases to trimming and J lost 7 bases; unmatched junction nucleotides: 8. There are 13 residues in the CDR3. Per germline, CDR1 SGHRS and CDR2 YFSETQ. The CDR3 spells CARKQGLGEKLFF. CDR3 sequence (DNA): TGCGCCAGGAAACAGGGGTTAGGTGAAAAACTGTTTTTT. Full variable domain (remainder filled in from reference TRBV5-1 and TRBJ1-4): KAGVTQTPRYLIKTRGQQVTLSCSPISGHRSVSWYQQTPGQGLQFLFEYFSETQRNKGNFPGRFSGRQFSNSRSEMNVSTLELGDSALYLCARKQGLGEKLFFGSGTQLSVL.

Written as DNA, the CDR3 is TGTGCCAGCAGTAGGAGACAGGGGGCAACGGAGACCCAGTACTTC. The encoded protein is CASSRRQGATETQYF. This chain uses TRBV6-5 with TRBJ2-5; TRBD1 matches 10 bases. V dropped 5 bases and J dropped 5; count of bases not matched to a gene: 8. The V gene's germline CDR1 is MNHEY and CDR2 SVGAGI. The CDR3 is made up of 15 amino acids.

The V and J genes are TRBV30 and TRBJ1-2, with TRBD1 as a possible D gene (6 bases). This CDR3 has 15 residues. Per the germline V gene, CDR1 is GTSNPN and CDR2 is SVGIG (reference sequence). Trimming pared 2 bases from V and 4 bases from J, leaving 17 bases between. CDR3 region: CAWSRPPGQRYGYTF. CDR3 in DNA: TGTGCCTGGAGTCGACCCCCCGGACAGCGCTATGGCTACACCTTC.

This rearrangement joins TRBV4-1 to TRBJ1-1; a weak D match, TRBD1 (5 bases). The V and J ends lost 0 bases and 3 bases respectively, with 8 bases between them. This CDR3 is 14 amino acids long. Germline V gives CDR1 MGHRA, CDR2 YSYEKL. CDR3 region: CASSQDPGDTEAFF. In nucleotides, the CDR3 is TGCGCCAGCAGCCAAGATCCGGGGGACACTGAAGCTTTCTTT.

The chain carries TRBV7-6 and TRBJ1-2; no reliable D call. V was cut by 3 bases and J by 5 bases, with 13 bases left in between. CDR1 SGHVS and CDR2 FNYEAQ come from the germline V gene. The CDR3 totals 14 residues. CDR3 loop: CASSFPPRIYGYTF. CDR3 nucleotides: TGTGCCAGCAGCTTCCCACCCAGGATATATGGCTACACCTTC.

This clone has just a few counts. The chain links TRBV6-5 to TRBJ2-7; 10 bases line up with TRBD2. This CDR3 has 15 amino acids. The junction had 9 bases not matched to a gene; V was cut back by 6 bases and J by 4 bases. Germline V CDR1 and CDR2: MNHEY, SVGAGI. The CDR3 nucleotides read TGTGCCAGCAGAAGAGCGGGGGGGCTTCGATACGAGCAGTACTTC. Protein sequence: CASRRAGGLRYEQYF.

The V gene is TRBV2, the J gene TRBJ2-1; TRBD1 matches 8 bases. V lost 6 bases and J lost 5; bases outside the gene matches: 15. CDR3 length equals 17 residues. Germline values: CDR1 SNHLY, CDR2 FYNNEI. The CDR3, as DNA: TGTGCCAGCAGAGTCATGCCCGGGACAGGACCCAACAATGAGCAGTTCTTC. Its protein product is CASRVMPGTGPNNEQFF.

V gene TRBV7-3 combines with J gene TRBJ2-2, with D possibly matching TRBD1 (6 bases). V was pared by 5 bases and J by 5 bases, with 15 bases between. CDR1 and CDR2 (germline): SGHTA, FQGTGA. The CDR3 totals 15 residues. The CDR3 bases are TGTGCCAGCAGCCCACAGGGCGCCGTGACCGGGGAGCTGTTTTTT. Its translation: CASSPQGAVTGELFF.

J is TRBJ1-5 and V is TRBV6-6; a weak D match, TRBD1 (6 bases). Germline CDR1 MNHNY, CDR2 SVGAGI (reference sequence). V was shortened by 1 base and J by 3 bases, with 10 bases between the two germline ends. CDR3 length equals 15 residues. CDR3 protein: CASSYLRDTNQPQHF. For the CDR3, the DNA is TGTGCCAGCAGTTACTTACGGGACACCAATCAGCCCCAGCATTTT.

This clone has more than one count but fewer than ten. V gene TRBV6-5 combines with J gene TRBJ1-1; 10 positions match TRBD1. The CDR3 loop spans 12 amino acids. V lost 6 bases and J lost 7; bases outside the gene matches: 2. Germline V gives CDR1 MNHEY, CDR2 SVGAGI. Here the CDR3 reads CASRRDRGEAFF. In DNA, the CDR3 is TGTGCCAGCAGGAGGGACAGGGGTGAAGCTTTCTTT.

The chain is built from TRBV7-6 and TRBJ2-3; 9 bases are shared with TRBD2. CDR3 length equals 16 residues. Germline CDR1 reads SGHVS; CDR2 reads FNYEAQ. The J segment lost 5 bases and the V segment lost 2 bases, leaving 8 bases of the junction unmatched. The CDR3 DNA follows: TGTGCCAGCAGCTTAACAGCGGGGGGTAATGGAGATACGCAGTATTTT. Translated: CASSLTAGGNGDTQYF.

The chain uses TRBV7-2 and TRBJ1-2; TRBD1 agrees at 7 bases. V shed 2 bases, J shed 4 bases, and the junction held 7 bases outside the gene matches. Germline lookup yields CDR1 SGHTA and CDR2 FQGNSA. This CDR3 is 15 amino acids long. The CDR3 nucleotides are TGTGCCAGCAGCTTAACCAGGGGGGAATCCTATGGCTACACCTTC. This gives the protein CASSLTRGESYGYTF.

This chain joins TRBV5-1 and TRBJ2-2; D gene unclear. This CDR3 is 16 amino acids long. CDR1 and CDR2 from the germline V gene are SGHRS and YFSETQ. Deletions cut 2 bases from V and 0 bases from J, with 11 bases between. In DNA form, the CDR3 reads TGCGCCAGCAGCTTCCGACACCGAACGAACACCGGGGAGCTGTTTTTT. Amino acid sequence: CASSFRHRTNTGELFF. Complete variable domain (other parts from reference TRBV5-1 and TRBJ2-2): KAGVTQTPRYLIKTRGQQVTLSCSPISGHRSVSWYQQTPGQGLQFLFEYFSETQRNKGNFPGRFSGRQFSNSRSEMNVSTLELGDSALYLCASSFRHRTNTGELFFGEGSRLTVL.

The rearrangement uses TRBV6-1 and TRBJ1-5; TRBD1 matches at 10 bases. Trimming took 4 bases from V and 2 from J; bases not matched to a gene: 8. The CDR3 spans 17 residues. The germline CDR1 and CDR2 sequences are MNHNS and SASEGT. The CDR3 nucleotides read TGTGCCAGCAGTGGGACAGGGGGTATAAGCGGCAATCAGCCCCAGCATTTT. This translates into CASSGTGGISGNQPQHF.

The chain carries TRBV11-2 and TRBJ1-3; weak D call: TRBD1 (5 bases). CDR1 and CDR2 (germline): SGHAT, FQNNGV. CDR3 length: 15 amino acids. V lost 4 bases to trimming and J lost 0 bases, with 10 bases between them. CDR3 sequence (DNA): TGTGCCAGCAGCTCTCAGGGTCCCTCTGGAAACACCATATATTTT. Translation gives CASSSQGPSGNTIYF.

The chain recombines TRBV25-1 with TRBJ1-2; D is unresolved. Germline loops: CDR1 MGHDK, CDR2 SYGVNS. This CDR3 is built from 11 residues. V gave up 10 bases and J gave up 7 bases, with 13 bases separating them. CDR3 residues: CATHEGSGYTF. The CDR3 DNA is TGTGCCACCCACGAGGGAAGTGGCTACACCTTC.

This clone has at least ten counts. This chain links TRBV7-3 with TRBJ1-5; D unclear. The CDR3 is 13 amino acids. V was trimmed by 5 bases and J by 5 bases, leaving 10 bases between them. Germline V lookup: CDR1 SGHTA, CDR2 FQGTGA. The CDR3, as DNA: TGTGCCAGCAGCCCATCTCCAGATCAGCCCCAGCATTTT. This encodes CASSPSPDQPQHF.

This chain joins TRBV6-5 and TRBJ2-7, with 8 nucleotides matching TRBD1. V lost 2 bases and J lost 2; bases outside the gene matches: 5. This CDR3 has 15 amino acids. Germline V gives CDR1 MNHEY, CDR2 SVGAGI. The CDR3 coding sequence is TGTGCCAGCAGTTACCAGACAGGGGCCCCCTACGAGCAGTACTTC. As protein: CASSYQTGAPYEQYF.

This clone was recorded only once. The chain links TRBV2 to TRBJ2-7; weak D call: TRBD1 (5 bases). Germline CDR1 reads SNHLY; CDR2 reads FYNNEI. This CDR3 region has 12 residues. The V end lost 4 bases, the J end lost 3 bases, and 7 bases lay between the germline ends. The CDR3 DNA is TGTGCCAGCAGTGCCAGGGTCTACGAGCAGTACTTC. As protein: CASSARVYEQYF.

This CDR3 is CASSNRTGAGTEAFF. The CDR3, as DNA: TGTGCCAGCAGCAACCGGACAGGGGCCGGAACTGAAGCTTTCTTT. V usage is TRBV7-9 and J usage is TRBJ1-1; 9 positions match TRBD1. Trimming removed 5 bases from V and 5 bases from J; junction bases left unmatched: 9. The CDR3 runs to 15 residues. CDR1 is SEHNR and CDR2 is FQNEAQ in the germline V gene (reference sequence).

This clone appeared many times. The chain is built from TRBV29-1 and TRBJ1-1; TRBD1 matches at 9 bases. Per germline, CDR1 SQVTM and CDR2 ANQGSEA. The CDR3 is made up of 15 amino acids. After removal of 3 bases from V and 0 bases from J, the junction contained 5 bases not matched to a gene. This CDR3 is CSVEGDRALNTEAFF. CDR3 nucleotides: TGCAGCGTTGAGGGGGACAGGGCCCTGAACACTGAAGCTTTCTTT.

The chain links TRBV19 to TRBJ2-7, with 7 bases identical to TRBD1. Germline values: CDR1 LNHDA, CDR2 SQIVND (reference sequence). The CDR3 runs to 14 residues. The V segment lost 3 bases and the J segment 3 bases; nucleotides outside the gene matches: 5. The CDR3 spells CASSISGQSYEQYF. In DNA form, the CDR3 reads TGTGCCAGTAGTATTTCGGGACAGAGCTACGAGCAGTACTTC.

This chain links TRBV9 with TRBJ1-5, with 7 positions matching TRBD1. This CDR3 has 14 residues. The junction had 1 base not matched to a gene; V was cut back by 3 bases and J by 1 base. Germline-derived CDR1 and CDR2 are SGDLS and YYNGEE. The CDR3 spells CASSATGSNQPQHF. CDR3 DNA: TGTGCCAGCAGCGCGACAGGGAGCAATCAGCCCCAGCATTTT.